What follows are 6 T cell receptor beta chains derived from one specimen sequenced in a study of blood T cell repertoires in COVID-19. Clones were sequenced by immunoSEQ multiplex PCR, and TCRdb holds only the in-frame ones, with some missing. This sample has more than 150,000 clones, with roughly 80% found just once. The source material was peripheral blood. These receptors originate from a woman aged 25-40 years with acute or convalescent COVID-19.

This chain joins TRBV18 and TRBJ2-7; D remains ambiguous. Trimming cost V 10 bases and J 3 bases, with 16 bases left between them. CDR3 length: 13 residues. In germline, CDR1 is KGHSH, CDR2 LQKENI. CDR3 in amino acids: CATTPAPNYEQYF. In DNA, the CDR3 is TGTGCCACCACACCGGCCCCAAACTACGAGCAGTACTTC.

V is TRBV9 and J is TRBJ2-3; 11 bases map to TRBD2. From germline, CDR1 is SGDLS and CDR2 YYNGEE. This CDR3 contains 17 residues. J was trimmed by 3 bases and V by 4 bases; bases with no gene match: 10. CDR3 DNA sequence: TGTGCCAGCAGCCCTCTTAGCGGGAGGGGAGTGACAGATACGCAGTATTTT. This translates into CASSPLSGRGVTDTQYF. Drawing the rest from reference TRBV9 and TRBJ2-3, the complete variable domain is DSGVTQTPKHLITATGQRVTLRCSPRSGDLSVYWYQQSLDQGLQFLIQYYNGEERAKGNILERFSAQQFPDLHSELNLSSLELGDSALYFCASSPLSGRGVTDTQYFGPGTRLTVL.

The chain joins TRBV28 to TRBJ2-7, with D tentatively TRBD2 (6 bases). The V gene lost 6 bases and the J gene lost 5 bases, with 20 bases spanning the gap. The CDR3 extends over 15 amino acids. Germline CDR1 and CDR2: MDHEN and SYDVKM. The CDR3 reads CASRQVPGLSDEQYF. The CDR3 DNA follows: TGTGCCAGCAGACAGGTCCCGGGACTCAGCGACGAGCAGTACTTC.

The CDR3 sequence is CASSQLADTYNEQFF. The DNA of the CDR3 is TGTGCCAGCAGCCAACTAGCGGACACCTACAATGAGCAGTTCTTC. The V and J genes are TRBV6-5 and TRBJ2-1; 8 bases are a match to TRBD2. Germline V gene lookup returns CDR1 MNHEY and CDR2 SVGAGI. The V gene end was trimmed by 6 bases and the J gene end by 2 bases; junction bases not matched to a gene: 6. The CDR3 is 15 amino acids.

The chain uses TRBV11-2 and TRBJ2-7, with TRBD2 identical over 8 bases. CDR1 is SGHAT and CDR2 is FQNNGV in the germline V gene. The CDR3 is made up of 14 amino acids. V trimming: 5 bases; J trimming: 3 bases; junction bases outside the gene matches: 6. Here the CDR3 reads CASSHTGLGYEQYF. The CDR3 DNA follows: TGTGCCAGCAGCCACACGGGACTAGGCTACGAGCAGTACTTC.

The table lists this clone with a few counts. The CDR3 DNA sequence: TGCGCCAGCAGGGACGGGAAATCCCTTCGGGAGCTGTTTTTT. Its protein product is CASRDGKSLRELFF. The rearrangement uses TRBV5-1 and TRBJ2-2; a possible D gene is TRBD2 (5 bases). This CDR3 spans 14 amino acids. Trimming stripped 5 bases from V and 9 bases from J, with 17 bases between. CDR1 is SGHRS and CDR2 is YFSETQ in the germline V gene.